This T cell receptor (beta chain) comes out of a study of blood T cell repertoires in COVID-19. Study at large: Researchers got acute and convalescent COVID-19 samples from the United States, Italy and Spain.

The protocol was immunoSEQ multiplex PCR, while the TCRdb copy is restricted to in-frame clones and leaves out a portion. The repertoire consists of under 65,000 clones, with around 90% occurring once and the leading ten covering around 9.1%. The receptor was derived from a woman of 80 years or more with active COVID-19. The material sequenced was peripheral blood.

The CDR3 bases are TGTGCCAGCAGTTTAGGAGGATTACCATCCTACGAGCAGTACTTC. It encodes CASSLGGLPSYEQYF. This chain joins TRBV28 and TRBJ2-7; weak D call: TRBD2 (5 bases). Trimming left V 2 bases short and J 1 base short, with 12 bases between. The CDR3 length is 15 residues. Germline-derived CDR1 and CDR2 are MDHEN and SYDVKM.